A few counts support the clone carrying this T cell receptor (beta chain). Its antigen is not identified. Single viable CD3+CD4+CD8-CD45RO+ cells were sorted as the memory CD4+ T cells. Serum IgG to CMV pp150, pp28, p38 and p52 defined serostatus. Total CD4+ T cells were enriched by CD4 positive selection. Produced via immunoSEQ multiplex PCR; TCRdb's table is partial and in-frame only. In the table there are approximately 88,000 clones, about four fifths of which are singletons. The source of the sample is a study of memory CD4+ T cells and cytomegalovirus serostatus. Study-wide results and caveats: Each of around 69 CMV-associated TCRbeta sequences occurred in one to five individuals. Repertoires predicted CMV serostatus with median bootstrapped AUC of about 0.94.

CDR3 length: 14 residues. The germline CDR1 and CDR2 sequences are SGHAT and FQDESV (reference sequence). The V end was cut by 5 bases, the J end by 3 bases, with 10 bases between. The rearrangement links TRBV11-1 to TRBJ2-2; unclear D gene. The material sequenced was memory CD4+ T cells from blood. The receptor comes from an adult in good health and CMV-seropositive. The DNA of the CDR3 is TGTGCCAGCAGCCTCCGACGTGACACCGGGGAGCTGTTTTTT. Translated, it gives CASSLRRDTGELFF.